This T cell receptor beta chain was sequenced during a study of blood T cell repertoires in COVID-19. Study as a whole: COVID-19 samples collected from the United States, Italy and Spain covered acute and convalescent phases. PBMCs, B-cell-depleted T cells, or T cells provided the cDNA or gDNA that made up the material.

This CDR3 spans 14 amino acids. The junction had 9 bases not matched to a gene; V was cut back by 6 bases and J by 6 bases. The germline gives CDR1 MNHNY, CDR2 SVGAGI (reference sequence). As originally analysed: Estimation of nucleated cell counts relied on the amplification of reference gene primers. The protocol was immunoSEQ multiplex PCR, while the TCRdb copy is restricted to in-frame clones and leaves out a portion. Clone size and the V and J calls come from that table; the DNA yielded D and trimming. The repertoire holds fewer than 250,000 clones, with nearly 85% as singletons. The chain is built from TRBV6-6 and TRBJ2-7, with 9 bases aligning to TRBD1. The TCR sequence derives from a human donor in a cohort sampled during active COVID-19. The specimen was peripheral blood. In nucleotides, the CDR3 is TGTGCCAGCAGGCGGGACAGGGCTGGAGGCGAGCAGTACTTC. It translates to CASRRDRAGGEQYF.